This is a list of T cell receptor beta chains from one sample in a study of blood T cell repertoires in COVID-19. Produced via immunoSEQ multiplex PCR; TCRdb's table is partial and in-frame only. This sample has more than 100,000 clones, with 82% found just once. Source material: peripheral blood. Receptors were obtained from a woman aged 65 to 85 with acute or convalescent COVID-19. The CDR3 runs from the conserved cysteine through the conserved F or W. The D gene is left open where the match is weak. Where a row states a size, it is once, few, many or the class of an expanded clone; other rows omit it.

j_call,d_call,clone_size,v_call,cdr3_aa,cdr3_nt
TRBJ1-3,TRBD1,NA,TRBV13,CASSLVRTGIDTIYF,TGTGCCAGCAGCTTAGTCAGGACAGGCATAGACACCATATATTTT
TRBJ2-1,TRBD2,many,TRBV7-9,CASSSRGLAFDEQFF,TGTGCCAGCAGCTCGAGGGGACTAGCTTTTGATGAGCAGTTCTTC
TRBJ1-1,TRBD1,few,TRBV4-3,CASSQQTGINTEAFF,TGCGCCAGCAGCCAGCAGACAGGGATTAACACTGAAGCTTTCTTT
TRBJ2-2,NA,NA,TRBV5-1,CASSLGPGAGDTGELFF,TGCGCCAGCAGCTTGGGTCCGGGAGCGGGTGACACCGGGGAGCTGTTTTTT
TRBJ1-2,NA,NA,TRBV4-3,CASSHLKGTRGYTF,TGCGCCAGCAGCCACCTGAAAGGGACTCGAGGCTACACCTTC
TRBJ1-1,NA,NA,TRBV27,CASSFQGRVGTEAFF,TGTGCCAGCAGTTTTCAGGGCAGGGTAGGAACTGAAGCTTTCTTT
TRBJ1-2,TRBD1,NA,TRBV10-3,CAISVTGDLSRGYTF,TGTGCCATCAGTGTTACAGGGGATCTTTCGCGTGGCTACACCTTC
TRBJ2-5,TRBD1,NA,TRBV5-4,CASSSRDTGDETQYF,TGTGCCAGCAGCTCGAGAGATACAGGGGACGAGACCCAGTACTTC
TRBJ1-4,TRBD1,NA,TRBV5-5,CASSPWTGEKLFF,TGTGCCAGCAGCCCCTGGACAGGGGAAAAACTGTTTTTT
TRBJ1-6,NA,NA,TRBV19,CASSSGLSSYNSPLHF,TGTGCCAGTAGTTCGGGGTTAAGCTCCTATAATTCACCCCTCCACTTT
TRBJ1-2,TRBD1,NA,TRBV3-1/TRBV3-2,CASSQGTGGPSNYGYTF,TGTGCCAGCAGCCAAGGGACAGGGGGTCCTTCTAACTATGGCTACACCTTC
TRBJ1-2,TRBD1,NA,TRBV12-3/TRBV12-4,CASSADRGYGYTF,TGTGCCAGCAGTGCGGACAGGGGCTATGGCTACACCTTC
TRBJ1-2,NA,NA,TRBV7-9,CASSLDRWGGYTF,TGTGCCAGCAGCTTAGACAGGTGGGGTGGCTACACCTTC
TRBJ2-1,NA,few,TRBV5-1,CASSPTTSINEQFF,TGCGCCAGCAGCCCAACAACTAGTATCAATGAGCAGTTCTTC
TRBJ1-1,TRBD1,NA,TRBV3-1/TRBV3-2,CASSLRQGRGYNTEAFF,TGTGCCAGCAGCCTAAGACAGGGGCGTGGGTATAACACTGAAGCTTTCTTT
TRBJ2-3,TRBD2,NA,TRBV11-2,CASSLGGLVIDTQYF,TGTGCCAGCAGCTTAGGAGGACTAGTAATAGATACGCAGTATTTT
TRBJ1-6,NA,NA,TRBV27,CASSSTRIREGSPLHF,TGTGCCAGCAGTTCCACTCGGATCAGGGAAGGCTCACCCCTCCACTTT
TRBJ2-3,TRBD1,NA,TRBV10-3,CAISRDSHTDTQYF,TGTGCCATCAGTCGGGACAGCCACACAGATACGCAGTATTTT
TRBJ2-1,NA,NA,TRBV13,CASRARLGEQFF,TGTGCCAGCAGGGCACGACTAGGTGAGCAGTTCTTC
TRBJ2-7,NA,NA,TRBV6-2/TRBV6-3,CASSYFAESYEQYF,TGTGCCAGCAGTTACTTCGCCGAGAGCTACGAGCAGTACTTC
TRBJ1-1,NA,NA,TRBV18,CASSPRHGENTEAFF,TGTGCCAGCTCACCACGCCACGGGGAGAACACTGAAGCTTTCTTT
TRBJ2-1,NA,NA,TRBV4-3,CASSLDSQSSSYNEQFF,TGCGCCAGCAGCCTAGACAGCCAGTCTAGTTCCTACAATGAGCAGTTCTTC
TRBJ2-3,NA,once,TRBV24-1,CATSDMTDTQYF,TGTGCCACCAGTGACATGACAGATACGCAGTATTTT
TRBJ2-2,TRBD2,NA,TRBV5-1,CASSSFLAGGPHGELFF,TGCGCCAGCAGCTCCTTCCTAGCGGGGGGGCCTCACGGGGAGCTGTTTTTT
TRBJ1-2,TRBD1,few,TRBV30,CAWSTGQGNYGYTF,TGTGCCTGGAGTACGGGACAGGGGAACTATGGCTACACCTTC
TRBJ2-2,TRBD1,NA,TRBV9,CASSVGTEYTGELFF,TGTGCCAGCAGCGTTGGGACAGAATACACCGGGGAGCTGTTTTTT
TRBJ1-4,TRBD1,NA,TRBV6-2/TRBV6-3,CASSQDRGEKLFF,TGTGCCAGCAGTCAGGACAGGGGTGAAAAACTGTTTTTT
TRBJ2-3,NA,NA,TRBV9,CASSVAGGGTDTQYF,TGTGCCAGCAGCGTAGCGGGGGGCGGCACAGATACGCAGTATTTT
TRBJ1-2,TRBD1,few,TRBV19,CASTYAWTGGANYGYTF,TGTGCCAGTACCTACGCCTGGACAGGGGGAGCTAACTATGGCTACACCTTC
TRBJ1-3,TRBD1,NA,TRBV5-1,CASSWDRGNTIYF,TGCGCCAGCAGCTGGGACAGGGGAAACACCATATATTTT
TRBJ1-5,NA,few,TRBV3-1/TRBV3-2,CASSERRDSPQHF,TGTGCCAGCAGCGAAAGGAGGGACTCGCCCCAGCATTTT
TRBJ2-1,NA,NA,TRBV6-2/TRBV6-3,CASSYSRAGASEQFF,TGTGCCAGCAGTTACTCGAGGGCAGGGGCCAGTGAGCAGTTCTTC
TRBJ1-2,NA,NA,TRBV2,CASSVTGSYGYTF,TGTGCCAGCAGTGTTACAGGGAGCTATGGCTACACCTTC
TRBJ2-2,NA,once,TRBV10-3,CAISDQQPGTGELFF,TGTGCCATCAGTGATCAACAGCCAGGCACCGGGGAGCTGTTTTTT
TRBJ2-3,TRBD2,few,TRBV2,CASSLSSGGTDTQYF,TGTGCCAGCAGCCTCTCTAGCGGGGGCACAGATACGCAGTATTTT
TRBJ1-6,NA,NA,TRBV7-2,CASSLVADFSAPLHF,TGTGCCAGCAGCTTAGTGGCAGACTTTAGTGCACCCCTCCACTTT
TRBJ1-2,TRBD1,NA,TRBV11-3,CASSPAGTVTNYGYTF,TGTGCCAGCAGTCCCGCCGGGACAGTCACCAACTATGGCTACACCTTC
TRBJ1-6,NA,NA,TRBV5-6,CASSFNRITSPLHF,TGTGCCAGCAGCTTCAACAGAATTACTTCACCCCTCCACTTT
TRBJ1-4,NA,NA,TRBV18,CASSPRQESEKLFF,TGTGCCAGCTCACCACGGCAGGAAAGCGAAAAACTGTTTTTT
TRBJ1-1,NA,few,TRBV30,CAWSREGEAFF,TGTGCCTGGAGCAGGGAGGGTGAGGCTTTCTTT
TRBJ1-5,NA,NA,TRBV29-1,CSVVVGGSNQPQHF,TGCAGCGTTGTGGTAGGAGGGAGCAATCAGCCCCAGCATTTT
TRBJ1-3,NA,NA,TRBV9,CASSGQQRTSGNTIYF,TGTGCCAGCAGCGGACAACAACGTACCTCTGGAAACACCATATATTTT
TRBJ1-1,TRBD1,NA,TRBV5-1,CASSPGQGSEAFF,TGCGCCAGCAGCCCGGGACAGGGCTCTGAAGCTTTCTTT
TRBJ1-5,NA,NA,TRBV21-1,CASSKRDRGSSQPQHF,TGTGCCAGCAGCAAAAGGGACAGGGGTTCGAGTCAGCCCCAGCATTTT
TRBJ1-2,TRBD1,once,TRBV18,CASSPDRVDNYGYTF,TGTGCCAGCTCACCAGACAGGGTTGATAACTATGGCTACACCTTC